This T cell receptor (beta chain) appears in the sequencing data of a study of blood T cell repertoires in COVID-19. At the level of the study: T cells, B-cell-depleted T cells, or PBMCs provided the cDNA or gDNA that served as material.

CDR1 and CDR2 (germline): GTSNPN, SVGIG (reference sequence). There are 15 residues in the CDR3. Losses at the gene ends were 1 base for V and 2 bases for J; bases not matched to a gene: 6. The study recruited people aged about 18 to 95 years across around 23 US areas. Profiling relied on immunoSEQ multiplex PCR, and the TCRdb table lists in-frame clones only, not all of them. The repertoire holds under 450,000 clones, around four fifths seen once, with around 5.1% in the top ten. Specimen: PBMCs or T cells enriched from blood (not recorded which). The clonotype originates from a woman aged 50 to 60 who had recovered from COVID-19. This chain connects TRBV30 to TRBJ1-2, with 8 positions matching TRBD1. CDR3 DNA sequence: TGTGCCTGGAGTGGATATCAGGGGGCCAACTATGGCTACACCTTC. It translates to CAWSGYQGANYGYTF.